This T cell receptor beta chain is drawn from a study of regulatory T cells in long-lasting Graves disease. General observations from the study: Among samples with persistent disease, TRBV28, TRBJ1-2 and TRBJ2-5 were favored. Sharing of public clonotypes was greater in persistent patients (about 3,000) than in new patients (roughly 1,000).

This clonotype was seen many times. Its antigen remains unidentified. V lost 10 bases and J lost 7; bases outside the gene matches: 21. Germline CDR1 and CDR2: SNHLY and FYNNEI. This CDR3 is built from 19 residues. The time point denotes: newly diagnosed GD, antithyroid drugs for less than 3 months. Isolated PBMC RNA provided the starting material for the TCR library. Relying on iRepertoire HTBI primers and Arm-PCR of CDR3 regions, the team built TCR beta libraries. TCRdb re-derived calls from the multiplex PCR reads in MiXCR, one entry per CDR3 protein. The table records 350,000 to 450,000 distinct CDR3 sequences, 15% of them present only once. These data also featured in a second study, about T cells in Graves' hyperthyroidism and ophthalmopathy.

This chain links TRBV2 with TRBJ2-1; 14 bases are shared with TRBD2. This specimen was peripheral blood mononuclear cells (PBMCs), taken at new diagnosis, from a patient treated with antithyroid drugs. The origin of this receptor is a woman between 35 and 50 years old with Graves disease. This CDR3 is CATNPVVPGTSGSFNEQFF. CDR3 DNA sequence: TGTGCCACCAACCCTGTAGTTCCCGGGACTAGCGGGAGTTTTAATGAGCAGTTCTTC. Full variable domain (remainder filled in from reference TRBV2 and TRBJ2-1): EPEVTQTPSHQVTQMGQEVILRCVPISNHLYFYWYRQILGQKVEFLVSFYNNEISEKSEIFDDQFSVERPDGSNFTLKIRSTKLEDSAMYFCATNPVVPGTSGSFNEQFFGPGTRLTVL.